This entry lists 24 T cell receptor beta chains sequenced from one sample in a study of metastatic and nonmetastatic thyroid tumors. Among the patients, none had received any treatment before thyroid surgery. TCRdb re-called the PCR reads via MiXCR. The sample holds roughly 40,000 clones, roughly 26% seen once. Sequencing was done on a sample of tumor tissue. Receptor source: a female donor with papillary thyroid cancer or a benign thyroid nodule (not recorded which). Some clones in this sample may be carry-over from other donors' samples.

This clone was observed a few times. This chain joins TRBV3-1 and TRBJ2-5; no reliable D call. The CDR3 spans 14 residues. The germline CDR1 and CDR2 sequences are LGHDT and YNNKEL (reference sequence). The V and J ends lost 0 bases and 1 base respectively, with 6 bases between them. For the CDR3, the DNA is TGTGCCAGCAGCCAAGAACTCCTCCAAGAGACCCAGTACTTC. Translated, it gives CASSQELLQETQYF.

The gene calls are TRBV6-1 and TRBJ2-2, with TRBD1 matching 8 bases. The CDR3 covers 14 residues. After removal of 6 bases from V and 4 bases from J, the junction contained 4 bases not matched to a gene. Germline V lookup: CDR1 MNHNS, CDR2 SASEGT. The DNA of the CDR3 is TGTGCCAGCAGGGTCGACAGGGGCACCGGGGAGCTGTTTTTT. Protein sequence: CASRVDRGTGELFF.

This sequence joins TRBV18 and TRBJ2-1; D uncertain. CDR1 and CDR2 from the germline V gene are KGHSH and LQKENI. CDR3 size: 15 residues. With 5 bases removed from V and 2 bases from J, the gap between germline ends came to 13 bases. The DNA of the CDR3 is TGTGCCAGCTCAATAAGTAAGGGAACCTACAATGAGCAGTTCTTC. This sequence encodes CASSISKGTYNEQFF.

In this sample, this clone turned up many times. This could be a read error, since a much larger clone is one nucleotide away. The chain uses TRBV20-1 and TRBJ1-2; the D is unclear. The V gene lost 2 bases and the J gene lost 5 bases, with 6 bases spanning the gap. Germline V lookup: CDR1 DFQATT, CDR2 SNEGSKA (reference sequence). This CDR3 comprises 11 residues. CDR3 bases: TGCAGTGCTAGACGGGGATATGGCTACACCTTC. Protein product: CSARRGYGYTF.

In this sample, this clone turned up many times. The V and J genes are TRBV20-1 and TRBJ1-2; D gene ambiguous. V was clipped by 3 bases and J by 2 bases, with 13 bases between them. This CDR3 comprises 14 residues. Germline V gene data show CDR1 as DFQATT and CDR2 as SNEGSKA (reference sequence). The CDR3 DNA follows: TGCAGTGCTAGTGGGCAGGACCTCAACTATGGCTACACCTTC. Encoded protein: CSASGQDLNYGYTF.

CDR3: CASSRREGGDEQYF. The DNA for the CDR3 is TGTGCCAGCAGCCGTAGGGAAGGGGGTGACGAGCAGTACTTC. V usage is TRBV7-9 and J usage is TRBJ2-7, with D perhaps TRBD1 (6 bases). Looked up from germline, CDR1 is SEHNR and CDR2 is FQNEAQ (reference sequence). The CDR3 is made up of 14 amino acids. The V and J ends lost 5 bases and 5 bases respectively, with 16 bases between them. The full variable domain, with the rest looked up from reference TRBV7-9 and TRBJ2-7, is DTGVSQNPRHKITKRGQNVTFRCDPISEHNRLYWYRQTLGQGPEFLTYFQNEAQLEKSRLLSDRFSAERPKGSFSTLEIQRTEQGDSAMYLCASSRREGGDEQYFGPGTRLTVT.

The J gene is TRBJ2-7, the V gene TRBV7-2; D is unresolved. V shed 0 bases and J shed 2 bases, with 8 bases lying between them. The CDR3 contains 14 residues. Germline lookup yields CDR1 SGHTA and CDR2 FQGNSA. This CDR3 reads CASSLAPTPYEQYF. As DNA, the CDR3 is TGTGCCAGCAGCTTAGCACCGACCCCCTACGAGCAGTACTTC. Looking up the rest from reference TRBV7-2 and TRBJ2-7 gives the full variable domain: GAGVSQSPSNKVTEKGKDVELRCDPISGHTALYWYRQSLGQGLEFLIYFQGNSAPDKSGLPSDRFSAERTGGSVSTLTIQRTQQEDSAVYLCASSLAPTPYEQYFGPGTRLTVT.

This clone was observed many times. The gene calls are TRBV19 and TRBJ2-3, with 8 positions matching TRBD2. This CDR3 comprises 16 residues. Germline assignment: CDR1 LNHDA and CDR2 SQIVND (reference sequence). Unmatched junction bases numbered 11, after V lost 3 bases and J lost 6 bases. DNA of the CDR3: TGTGCCAGTAGTATGAAGCGGGGGCCTAAGAGGGATACGCAGTATTTT. Amino acid sequence: CASSMKRGPKRDTQYF. Full variable domain (rest looked up from reference TRBV19 and TRBJ2-3): DGGITQSPKYLFRKEGQNVTLSCEQNLNHDAMYWYRQDPGQGLRLIYYSQIVNDFQKGDIAEGYSVSREKKESFPLTVTSAQKNPTAFYLCASSMKRGPKRDTQYFGPGTRLTVL.

This clone was picked up a small number of times. V and J are TRBV12-3 or TRBV12-4 and TRBJ2-7, with 9 bases identical to TRBD1. V shed 4 bases and J 6 bases; nucleotides not matched to a gene: 7. The CDR3 covers 14 residues. This CDR3 reads CASSSQGALGEQYF. The CDR3 bases are TGTGCCAGCAGTTCACAGGGGGCTCTGGGCGAGCAGTACTTC.

This rearrangement joins TRBV20-1 to TRBJ2-1, with TRBD2 matching 12 bases. This CDR3 is 17 amino acids long. Germline V lookup: CDR1 DFQATT, CDR2 SNEGSKA (reference sequence). The V segment lost 0 bases and the J segment 6 bases; nucleotides outside the gene matches: 9. This CDR3 is CSARDVSSGRAGNEQFF. CDR3 DNA: TGCAGTGCTAGAGATGTATCTAGCGGGAGGGCCGGCAATGAGCAGTTCTTC.

This clone was seen at least ten times. This may be a read error: a much more frequent sequence differs by one nucleotide. The chain carries TRBV30 and TRBJ2-1, with TRBD1 matching over 10 bases. With V trimmed by 3 bases and J by 8 bases, 4 bases remained unmatched. The length of the CDR3 is 13 residues. Germline CDR1 reads GTSNPN; CDR2 reads SVGIG (reference sequence). The CDR3 loop is CAWRGTGVYEQFF. CDR3 DNA: TGTGCCTGGAGAGGGACAGGGGTGTATGAGCAGTTCTTC.

This clone was counted only a few times. The chain carries TRBV28 and TRBJ2-5; no firm D call. Germline loops: CDR1 MDHEN, CDR2 SYDVKM. The CDR3 loop spans 15 amino acids. Trimming removed 3 bases at V and 1 base at J, with 12 bases between. CDR3 region: CASSFTGSLQETQYF. The CDR3, as DNA: TGTGCCAGCAGTTTCACCGGTAGTCTCCAAGAGACCCAGTACTTC.

The table lists this clone with many counts. A much larger clone lies one base from this, so it may be a read error. This chain connects TRBV28 to TRBJ2-7; 10 positions match TRBD2. Germline V gene sequence: CDR1 MDHEN, CDR2 SYDVKM. V was clipped by 2 bases and J by 3 bases; unmatched bases: 4. CDR3 length: 15 residues. For the CDR3, the DNA is TGTGCCAGCAGTTTAGGCCTAGCGGGAGTCTACGAGCAGTACTTC. Translation gives CASSLGLAGVYEQYF.

To note about this clone: This may be a read error: a much more frequent sequence differs by one nucleotide. The chain uses TRBV5-1 and TRBJ2-5, with D unclear. The CDR3 has 13 amino acids. The germline V gene encodes CDR1 SGHRS and CDR2 YFSETQ. Trimming removed 6 bases from V and 3 bases from J, with 12 bases in between. The CDR3 nucleotides read TGCGCCAGCAACGGACGGTACAAAGAGACCCAGTACTTC. Translating gives CASNGRYKETQYF. Complete variable domain (other parts from reference TRBV5-1 and TRBJ2-5): KAGVTQTPRYLIKTRGQQVTLSCSPISGHRSVSWYQQTPGQGLQFLFEYFSETQRNKGNFPGRFSGRQFSNSRSEMNVSTLELGDSALYLCASNGRYKETQYFGPGTRLLVL.

The chain combines TRBV5-1 with TRBJ1-1, with D perhaps matching TRBD1 (6 bases). Looked up from germline, CDR1 is SGHRS and CDR2 is YFSETQ. This CDR3 contains 13 residues. The V and J ends lost 1 base and 6 bases respectively, with 10 bases between them. The CDR3: CASSLLGAAEAFF. In DNA form, the CDR3 reads TGCGCCAGCAGCTTGTTGGGGGCGGCTGAAGCTTTCTTT.

This clone was found many times. The V gene is TRBV7-9, the J gene TRBJ2-7; D may match TRBD1 or TRBD2 (5 bases each). From germline, CDR1 is SEHNR and CDR2 FQNEAQ (reference sequence). The CDR3 contains 14 residues. The V gene lost 8 bases and the J gene lost 1 base, with 15 bases spanning the gap. The CDR3 nucleotides read TGTGCCAGCTCCCGGGGCCGAGGGTCCTACGAGCAGTACTTC. This encodes CASSRGRGSYEQYF.

This clone has only a few counts. Germline and junction disagree at one end, which may indicate a read error. The rearrangement joins TRBV12-3 or TRBV12-4 to TRBJ2-1; 8 bases match TRBD1. This CDR3 has 15 residues. For the CDR3, the DNA is TGTGCCAGCAGTGACGACAGGGGATTGGGAAATGGGCAGTTCTTC. Its translation is CASSDDRGLGNGQFF.

This clone showed up just a few times. Just one base apart from a much larger clone, this may be a read error. The chain carries TRBV9 and TRBJ2-1, with a tentative D call TRBD2 (5 bases). The CDR3 loop spans 15 amino acids. CDR1 and CDR2 from the germline V gene are SGDLS and YYNGEE. This chain's CDR3 is CASSELAGTYNEQLF. The CDR3 DNA reads as TGTGCCAGCAGCGAGCTAGCCGGAACCTACAATGAGCAGCTCTTC.

J is TRBJ2-4 and V is TRBV27; 7 bases map to TRBD1. The CDR3 loop spans 15 amino acids. Per the germline V gene, CDR1 is MNHEY and CDR2 is SMNVEV (reference sequence). Germline trimming cut 6 bases from V and 3 bases from J; bases unmatched to any gene: 8. CDR3 bases: TGTGCCAGCAGAACAGGGGCGACATACAAAAACATTCAGTACTTC. Its translation is CASRTGATYKNIQYF.

This clone was detected ten times or more. The chain employs TRBV27 and TRBJ2-1; D might be TRBD1 (6 bases). The CDR3 spans 14 residues. Germline values: CDR1 MNHEY, CDR2 SMNVEV (reference sequence). The V end was cut by 8 bases, the J end by 1 base, with 12 bases between. The CDR3 sequence: CASGPQGSYNEQFF. CDR3 sequence (DNA): TGTGCCAGCGGCCCCCAGGGGTCCTACAATGAGCAGTTCTTC.

The chain has TRBV11-2 and TRBJ2-7; TRBD2 might be the D (6 bases). The CDR3 covers 15 residues. The germline V and J ends were trimmed by 5 bases and 3 bases, with 17 bases remaining between them. Per germline, CDR1 SGHAT and CDR2 FQNNGV. CDR3 nucleotide sequence: TGTGCCAGCAGCACCACTCTAGCGTATGACTACGAGCAGTACTTC. It encodes CASSTTLAYDYEQYF.

The chain couples TRBV3-1 to TRBJ2-3; D is unresolved. Germline CDR1 is LGHDT and CDR2 is YNNKEL (reference sequence). Trimming shortened V by 0 bases and J by 5 bases, and 15 bases separated the two germline ends. The CDR3 is 16 residues long. The CDR3 here is CASSQDGAVTVDTQYF. The DNA for the CDR3 is TGTGCCAGCAGCCAAGATGGTGCGGTAACGGTAGATACGCAGTATTTT.

About this clone: The junction differs from germline at one of its ends, possibly a read error. V gene TRBV7-6 combines with J gene TRBJ2-5; no reliable D call. CDR1 and CDR2 from the germline V gene are SGHVS and FNYEAQ. This CDR3 spans 14 amino acids. Here the CDR3 DNA reads TGTGCCAGCAGCGAAGGCCCCGCTGGAGAGACCCATTACTTC. Protein product: CASSEGPAGETHYF.

This chain uses TRBV18 with TRBJ2-1, with D perhaps TRBD2 (5 bases). CDR1 and CDR2 from the germline V gene are KGHSH and LQKENI. With 3 bases removed from V and 2 bases from J, the gap between germline ends came to 8 bases. This CDR3 is built from 14 residues. The CDR3 coding sequence is TGTGCCAGCTCACCCGCCGGGACCTACAATGAGCAGTTCTTC. This codes for CASSPAGTYNEQFF. The full variable domain, completed using reference TRBV18 and TRBJ2-1, is NAGVMQNPRHLVRRRGQEARLRCSPMKGHSHVYWYRQLPEEGLKFMVYLQKENIIDESGMPKERFSAEFPKEGPSILRIQQVVRGDSAAYFCASSPAGTYNEQFFGPGTRLTVL.